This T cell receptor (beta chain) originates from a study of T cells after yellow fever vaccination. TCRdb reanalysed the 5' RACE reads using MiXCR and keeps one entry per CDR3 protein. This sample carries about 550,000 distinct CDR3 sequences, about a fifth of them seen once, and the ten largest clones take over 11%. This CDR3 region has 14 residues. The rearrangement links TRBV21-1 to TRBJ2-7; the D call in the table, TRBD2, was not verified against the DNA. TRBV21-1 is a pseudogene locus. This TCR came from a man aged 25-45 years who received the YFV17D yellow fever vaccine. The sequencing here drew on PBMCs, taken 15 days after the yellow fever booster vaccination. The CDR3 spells CASSGGGPDYEQYF. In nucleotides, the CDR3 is TGTGCCAGCAGCGGGGGAGGGCCCGACTACGAGCAGTACTTC.